This is a list of T cell receptor beta chains from one sample in a study of T cells after yellow fever vaccination. One entry per CDR3 protein, called by TCRdb with MiXCR from the 5' RACE reads. The table includes approximately 580,000 distinct CDR3 sequences, roughly a sixth detected once. This specimen consisted of PBMCs, obtained more than 4 days after the first yellow fever vaccination. These TCRs come from a man younger than 35 who received the YFV17D yellow fever vaccine. Both conserved end residues are part of each CDR3. The D gene is left open where the match is weak. A clone size is listed for some rows: how often the clone was seen (once, few, many), or a class if it is expanded.

abundance,j_gene,d_gene,v_gene,CDR3nt,CDR3aa
.,TRBJ2-3,.,TRBV12-5,TGTGCTAGTGGTCGAGATTTGGACGGAGGTCCTAGCACAGATACGCAGTATTTT,CASGRDLDGGPSTDTQYF
few,TRBJ2-2,.,TRBV24-1,TGTGCCACCAGTGACCAGACAGGGAGGGGCACCGGGGAGCTGTTTTTT,CATSDQTGRGTGELFF
.,TRBJ1-5,.,TRBV12-3/TRBV12-4,TGTGCCAGTCAGCAGGGCCCCGAGCAGCCCCAGCATTTT,CASQQGPEQPQHF
once,TRBJ2-3,TRBD2,TRBV27,TGTGCCAGCAGAACAGACCTAGCGGGGGGCCGTGGAGATACGCAGTATTTT,CASRTDLAGGRGDTQYF
few,TRBJ1-1,.,TRBV12-3/TRBV12-4,TGTGCCAGCAGTTTAGGGACGTTGGCTGAAGCTTTCTTT,CASSLGTLAEAFF
.,TRBJ1-5,.,TRBV5-4,TGTGCCAGCAGCTCACAAGGAACTCAGCCCCAGCATTTT,CASSSQGTQPQHF
few,TRBJ1-2,.,TRBV20-1,TGCAGTGCCGAGGGTCCCGGGGAAGGCCATGGCTACACCTTC,CSAEGPGEGHGYTF
few,TRBJ2-6,TRBD1,TRBV20-1,TGCAGTGCTAGAAGGGACAGCTCTGGGGCCAACGTCCTGACTTTC,CSARRDSSGANVLTF
few,TRBJ1-2,.,TRBV4-1,TGCGCCAGCAGCCCTGTGGGCACTAATGGTGGCTACACCTTC,CASSPVGTNGGYTF
.,TRBJ1-5,.,TRBV7-2,TGTGCCAGCAGCTGGCGGGGGCGTCAGCCCCAGCATTTT,CASSWRGRQPQHF
few,TRBJ2-3,TRBD1,TRBV11-2,TGTGCCAGCAGCTTAGATCTCGGACAGGGGTCAGAAGCAGATACGCAGTATTTT,CASSLDLGQGSEADTQYF
few,TRBJ2-1,TRBD2,TRBV7-8,TGTGCCGTAGTAGGACCGGGACTAGGATACAATGAGCAGTTCTTC,CAVVGPGLGYNEQFF
.,TRBJ2-3,TRBD1,TRBV10-3,TGTGCCATCAGTGAGTCGGGACAGGGGGCGTACATGGATACGCAGTATTTT,CAISESGQGAYMDTQYF
few,TRBJ2-3,.,TRBV6-2/TRBV6-3,TGTGCCACGGTAGCGGTGATCACAGATACGCAGTATTTT,CATVAVITDTQYF
many,TRBJ1-4,.,TRBV12-3/TRBV12-4,TGTGCCAGCAGTCCATGGAATGAAAAACTGTTTTTT,CASSPWNEKLFF
few,TRBJ2-1,TRBD2,TRBV7-8,TGTGCCAGCAGCTTAAGGCGGGGGGCCACTTACAATGAGCAGTTCTTC,CASSLRRGATYNEQFF
few,TRBJ1-6,TRBD1,TRBV6-5,TGTGCCAGCAGGACCGACAGGGACTCACCCCTCCACTTT,CASRTDRDSPLHF
.,TRBJ1-1,TRBD1,TRBV19,TGTGCCAGTAGTACCAGGGGGGATCCTGAAGCTTTCTTT,CASSTRGDPEAFF
.,TRBJ2-1,.,TRBV12-3/TRBV12-4,TGTGCCAGCAGTGGGGCACCTTTGAGCAATGAGCAGTTCTTC,CASSGAPLSNEQFF
few,TRBJ1-5,.,TRBV6-2/TRBV6-3,TGTGCCAGCAGTTCCCGGGGATACAATCAGCCCCAGCATTTT,CASSSRGYNQPQHF
.,TRBJ2-3,.,TRBV23-1,TGCGCCAGCGACTCCCCAGGGGAGTTGACAGATACGCAGTATTTT,CASDSPGELTDTQYF
.,TRBJ1-6,TRBD1,TRBV7-9,TGTGCCAGCAGCTCCCGACAGGGGTTGGGTAATTCACCCCTCCACTTT,CASSSRQGLGNSPLHF
many,TRBJ1-4,.,TRBV11-2,TGTGCCAGCAGCTTCTCTTTTAATGAAAAACTGTTTTTT,CASSFSFNEKLFF